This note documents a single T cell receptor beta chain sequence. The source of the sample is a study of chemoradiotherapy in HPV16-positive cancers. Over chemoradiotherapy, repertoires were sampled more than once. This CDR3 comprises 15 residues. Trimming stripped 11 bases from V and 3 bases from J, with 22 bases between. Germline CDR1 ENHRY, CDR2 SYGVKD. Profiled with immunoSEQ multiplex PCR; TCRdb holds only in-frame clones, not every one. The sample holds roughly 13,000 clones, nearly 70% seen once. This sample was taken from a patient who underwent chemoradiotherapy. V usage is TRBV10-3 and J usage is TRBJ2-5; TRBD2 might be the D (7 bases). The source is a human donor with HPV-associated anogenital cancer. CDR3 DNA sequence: TGTGCCGCAACACGCGGAGGGGGGGCTGAAGAGACCCAGTACTTC. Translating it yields CAATRGGGAEETQYF.